These 3 T cell receptor beta chains share one sample of origin, sequenced in a study of T cells in tumors after PD-1 blockade. TCRdb's copy holds only in-frame clones and misses some; the assay was immunoSEQ multiplex PCR. The sample shows 50,000 to 75,000 clones, about 74% of them seen only once. Sequencing used PBMCs, obtained after anti-PD-1 treatment. The receptors come from a human donor with basal cell carcinoma.

This clone occurred a few times. This chain links TRBV10-1 with TRBJ2-3; no definite D call. The CDR3 sequence is 14 residues long. Germline loops: CDR1 WNHNN, CDR2 SYGVQD (reference sequence). The V and J ends lost 3 bases and 0 bases respectively, with 7 bases between them. DNA of the CDR3: TGCGCCAGCAGTGAAGCGTCTAGCACAGATACGCAGTATTTT. The encoded protein is CASSEASSTDTQYF.

This clone was counted many times. For the CDR3, the DNA is TGTGCCAGCAGCCCCCGGCAGGCGAACACTGAAGCTTTCTTT. Protein product: CASSPRQANTEAFF. The chain couples TRBV7-8 to TRBJ1-1; D unresolved. The germline V and J ends were trimmed by 5 bases and 1 base, with 11 bases remaining between them. Germline values: CDR1 SGHVS, CDR2 FQNEAQ. The CDR3 has 14 residues.

The chain links TRBV6-1 to TRBJ2-3, with D unclear. Deletions cut 2 bases from V and 2 bases from J, with 8 bases between. This CDR3 spans 14 amino acids. The V gene's germline CDR1 is MNHNS and CDR2 SASEGT. The CDR3: CASSEIGPTDTQYF. The CDR3 nucleotides are TGTGCCAGCAGTGAAATTGGGCCCACAGATACGCAGTATTTT.